The clone carrying this T cell receptor (beta chain) has ten or more counts. Its antigen is not identified. The source of the sample is a study of metastatic and nonmetastatic thyroid tumors. As for the study in general: Repertoires from blood and tumor or nodule tissue of malignant and benign thyroid patients were compared. Study-level results: Malignant tumors reportedly showed significantly higher TCR beta diversity than benign nodules in both blood and tumor.

CDR3 length: 13 residues. Germline-derived CDR1 and CDR2 are LGHNA and YNFKEQ. V lost 0 bases and J lost 6, with 6 bases in between. None of the patients had undergone any treatment ahead of thyroid surgery. In the authors' methods: For papillary thyroid cancer, a distant-metastasis classifier was constructed from CDR3 differences observed across clinicopathological groups. TCRdb ran MiXCR on the PCR reads. The V and J calls were not made by the authors but by TCRdb's processing. The sample has approximately 90,000 clones; over 8.5% are singletons. The sample consisted of blood. The source of this sequence is a female donor with papillary thyroid cancer or a benign thyroid nodule (not recorded which). Some clones in this sample may be carry-over from other donors' samples. V usage is TRBV4-2 and J usage is TRBJ1-5; D not certain. The CDR3 sequence is CASSQDGSQPQHF. Written as DNA, the CDR3 is TGTGCCAGCAGCCAAGATGGGAGTCAGCCCCAGCATTTT.